The 14 T cell receptor beta chains below were found in one sample sequenced in a study of blood T cell repertoires in COVID-19. The assay was immunoSEQ multiplex PCR, and TCRdb's table has in-frame clones only and misses some. The data contain just under 250,000 clones, about 90% of them seen just once; the ten biggest clones take up just over 3%. The sequenced sample was peripheral blood. The receptor source for this set is a woman aged 30 to 39 who had recovered from COVID-19.

The chain uses TRBV11-2 and TRBJ1-3, with D uncertain. The CDR3 spans 15 residues. V dropped 3 bases and J dropped 4 bases, with 13 bases sitting between them. Germline V CDR1 and CDR2: SGHAT, FQNNGV. Written as DNA, the CDR3 is TGTGCCAGCAGCTTCCCCCCAGGCCCCGGAAACACCATATATTTT. This translates into CASSFPPGPGNTIYF.

The genes are TRBV29-1 and TRBJ2-7; D not certain. CDR1 is SQVTM and CDR2 is ANQGSEA in the germline V gene. The CDR3 runs 11 residues. The V and J ends lost 4 bases and 0 bases respectively, with 4 bases between them. CDR3 nucleotide sequence: TGCAGCGTTGTTAGCTCCTACGAGCAGTACTTC. Translation: CSVVSSYEQYF.

The rearrangement joins TRBV10-3 to TRBJ2-7; TRBD1 matches at 9 bases. From germline, CDR1 is ENHRY and CDR2 SYGVKD. The J segment lost 0 bases and the V segment lost 4 bases, leaving 4 bases of the junction unmatched. This CDR3 region has 15 residues. The CDR3 nucleotides read TGTGCCATCAGTGTGGGGACAGGGAGCTCCTACGAGCAGTACTTC. Translation: CAISVGTGSSYEQYF.

J is TRBJ1-4 and V is TRBV19; the match to TRBD1 covers 7 bases. Trimming cost V 4 bases and J 4 bases; bases outside gene matches: 0. The CDR3 is made up of 13 amino acids. Germline CDR1 and CDR2: LNHDA and SQIVND (reference sequence). CDR3 amino acids: CASSRQGNEKLFF. The CDR3 nucleotides read TGTGCCAGTAGTAGACAGGGTAATGAAAAACTGTTTTTT.

The rearrangement joins TRBV5-4 to TRBJ2-7; 8 nucleotides agree with TRBD1. CDR3 length: 14 amino acids. V lost 4 bases, J lost 5 bases, and 8 bases stayed unmatched. Germline values: CDR1 SGHNT, CDR2 YYREEE (reference sequence). The CDR3 DNA reads as TGTGCCAGCAGCATCAGGACAGGGTTCCACGAGCAGTACTTC. Its protein is CASSIRTGFHEQYF. Using reference TRBV5-4 and TRBJ2-7 for the parts outside the CDR3, the full variable domain is ETGVTQSPTHLIKTRGQQVTLRCSSQSGHNTVSWYQQALGQGPQFIFQYYREEENGRGNFPPRFSGLQFPNYSSELNVNALELDDSALYLCASSIRTGFHEQYFGPGTRLTVT.

V is TRBV11-2 and J is TRBJ1-6; D is uncertain. The CDR3 is 16 residues long. V gave up 1 base and J gave up 2 bases, with 9 bases separating them. Germline V gives CDR1 SGHAT, CDR2 FQNNGV. The CDR3 region has the DNA TGTGCCAGCAGCTTAGGAGGGATCGCCTATAATTCACCCCTCCACTTT. This translates into CASSLGGIAYNSPLHF. The whole variable domain, filled in from reference TRBV11-2 and TRBJ1-6, reads EAGVAQSPRYKIIEKRQSVAFWCNPISGHATLYWYQQILGQGPKLLIQFQNNGVVDDSQLPKDRFSAERLKGVDSTLKIQPAKLEDSAVYLCASSLGGIAYNSPLHFGNGTRLTVT.

The gene calls are TRBV7-9 and TRBJ2-7, with 7 bases that match TRBD2. The CDR3 is 13 residues long. V lost 5 bases and J lost 6; bases outside the gene matches: 7. Germline V gene data show CDR1 as SEHNR and CDR2 as FQNEAQ (reference sequence). As DNA, the CDR3 is TGTGCCAGCAGCCTGGGGACTACTCGCGAGCAGTACTTC. It is translated as CASSLGTTREQYF.

The chain joins TRBV6-5 to TRBJ2-1, with 11 bases aligning to TRBD2. The V segment lost 4 bases and the J segment 5 bases; nucleotides outside the gene matches: 4. Germline assignment: CDR1 MNHEY and CDR2 SVGAGI. CDR3 length: 15 residues. CDR3 residues: CASSSVAGGDNEQFF. The CDR3 DNA follows: TGTGCCAGCAGTTCGGTAGCGGGGGGGGACAATGAGCAGTTCTTC.

This clone was seen more than once but under ten times. This chain joins TRBV3-1 (or the pseudogene TRBV3-2) and TRBJ2-5; a possible D gene is TRBD2 (6 bases). In germline, CDR1 is LGHDT, CDR2 YNNKEL (reference sequence). The CDR3 consists of 16 residues. The ends were cut back, 0 bases at V and 0 bases at J, with 11 bases in the middle. CDR3 DNA sequence: TGTGCCAGCAGCCAAGATTGGGACTTGTACCAAGAGACCCAGTACTTC. Protein sequence: CASSQDWDLYQETQYF.

The V gene is TRBV6-5, the J gene TRBJ1-3, with D possibly TRBD1 on 6 matching bases. The V gene's germline CDR1 is MNHEY and CDR2 SVGAGI. Trimming took off 5 bases at V and 4 bases at J, with 12 bases between the two ends. The CDR3 has 14 amino acids. The chain's CDR3 is CASSLDSAGNTIYF. CDR3 DNA sequence: TGTGCCAGCAGTCTGGACAGCGCCGGAAACACCATATATTTT.

The sample holds one count of this clone. The rearrangement uses TRBV3-1 (or the pseudogene TRBV3-2) and TRBJ1-4; 10 positions match TRBD1. Per the germline V gene, CDR1 is LGHDT and CDR2 is YNNKEL (reference sequence). The CDR3 consists of 15 residues. V gave up 6 bases and J gave up 7 bases; unmatched junction bases: 8. The CDR3: CASSSPRTGGEKLFF. CDR3 nucleotides: TGTGCCAGCAGTTCTCCTAGGACAGGGGGTGAAAAACTGTTTTTT.

The chain carries TRBV29-1 and TRBJ2-1; 8 nucleotides agree with TRBD2. V shed 6 bases, J shed 6 bases, and the junction held 7 bases outside the gene matches. Germline CDR1 reads SQVTM; CDR2 reads ANQGSEA. CDR3 length: 13 amino acids. The CDR3 loop reads CSVAGLVGNEQFF. DNA of the CDR3: TGCAGCGTAGCGGGACTAGTCGGCAATGAGCAGTTCTTC.

The sample holds a few counts of this clone. V gene TRBV5-1 combines with J gene TRBJ1-3, with TRBD1 as a possible D gene (6 bases). CDR3 length equals 17 residues. The V gene's germline CDR1 is SGHRS and CDR2 YFSETQ. The V end was cut by 0 bases, the J end by 2 bases, with 15 bases between. CDR3 region: CASSLVGTKIPGNTIYF. CDR3 in DNA: TGCGCCAGCAGCTTGGTCGGGACAAAGATTCCTGGAAACACCATATATTTT.

This clone was counted a single time. The V call is TRBV21-1, the J call TRBJ1-1; the D call TRBD1 from the table was never checked on the DNA. TRBV21-1 is a pseudogene segment. The CDR3 has 17 amino acids. The CDR3 bases are TGTGCCAGCAGCACCTGGCCCTCTGGGGCCATGAACACTGAAGCTTTCTTT. This sequence encodes CASSTWPSGAMNTEAFF.